The rows below give T cell receptor beta chains drawn from one sample of a study of blood T cell repertoires in COVID-19. Profiled with immunoSEQ multiplex PCR; TCRdb holds only in-frame clones, not every one. The repertoire includes tens of thousands of clones, approximately 84% of them detected once, and 5.8% sits in the top ten. The sequenced material came from peripheral blood. The receptors shown here come from a man aged 55 to 70 with active or convalescent COVID-19. Both conserved end residues are part of each CDR3. A D gene is named only where the DNA matches it firmly. Clone size is given for some rows only: seen once, a few or many times, or a class if the clone is expanded.

CDR3nt: TGTGCCAGTAATGGACAGGCGAACACCGGGGAGCTGTTTTTT
CDR3aa: CASNGQANTGELFF
v_gene: TRBV19
abundance: NA
j_gene: TRBJ2-2
d_gene: TRBD1

CDR3nt: TGTGCCAGCAGCCCTATGCGCTTTCGCACAGATACGCAGTATTTT
CDR3aa: CASSPMRFRTDTQYF
v_gene: TRBV5-6
abundance: NA
j_gene: TRBJ2-3
d_gene: NA

CDR3nt: TGTGCCAGTAGTCCATTTCTCAGGGAAGAGACCCAGTACTTC
CDR3aa: CASSPFLREETQYF
v_gene: TRBV19
abundance: once
j_gene: TRBJ2-5
d_gene: NA

CDR3nt: TGTGCCAGCAGCTTACGTCGCGGCGGGGCCAACGAGCAGTTCTTC
CDR3aa: CASSLRRGGANEQFF
v_gene: TRBV13
abundance: few
j_gene: TRBJ2-1
d_gene: NA

CDR3nt: TGTGCCAGCAGCAATTTTACGGGGTCCCAAAGGGAAGCTTTCTTT
CDR3aa: CASSNFTGSQREAFF
v_gene: TRBV21-1
abundance: NA
j_gene: TRBJ1-1
d_gene: NA

CDR3nt: TGTGCCAGCAGCTTCACAGGGGGCAACACTGAAGCTTTCTTT
CDR3aa: CASSFTGGNTEAFF
v_gene: TRBV7-9
abundance: medium-sized
j_gene: TRBJ1-1
d_gene: TRBD1

CDR3nt: TGTGCCAGCAGCATCTCCCGGGACAGGGGTCCAAATGAAAAACTGTTTTTT
CDR3aa: CASSISRDRGPNEKLFF
v_gene: TRBV11-2
abundance: NA
j_gene: TRBJ1-4
d_gene: TRBD1

CDR3nt: TGTGCCAGCAAATCCCGGGACAGGTCGGCTGAAGCTTTCTTT
CDR3aa: CASKSRDRSAEAFF
v_gene: TRBV2
abundance: NA
j_gene: TRBJ1-1
d_gene: TRBD1

CDR3nt: TGTGCCAGCCGCCAATCCGCGGCGGAAGCTTTCTTT
CDR3aa: CASRQSAAEAFF
v_gene: TRBV2
abundance: NA
j_gene: TRBJ1-1
d_gene: NA

CDR3nt: TGCGCCAGCAGTCTAGAAAACCTATTTAATTTAAACTATGGCTACACCTTC
CDR3aa: CASSLENLFNLNYGYTF
v_gene: TRBV23-1
abundance: once
j_gene: TRBJ1-2
d_gene: NA

CDR3nt: TGTGCCAGCAGCTTAGGGGGAGGAATGAACACTGAAGCTTTCTTT
CDR3aa: CASSLGGGMNTEAFF
v_gene: TRBV11-3
abundance: once
j_gene: TRBJ1-1
d_gene: NA

CDR3nt: TGTGCCAGCAGTTTAAGGGCGGGGAGCAATCAGCCCCAGCATTTT
CDR3aa: CASSLRAGSNQPQHF
v_gene: TRBV27
abundance: NA
j_gene: TRBJ1-5
d_gene: NA

CDR3nt: TGTGCCAGCTCACCACCGTCTGTTGCAGATACGCAGTATTTT
CDR3aa: CASSPPSVADTQYF
v_gene: TRBV18
abundance: NA
j_gene: TRBJ2-3
d_gene: NA

CDR3nt: TGTGCCAGCAGTTACTCGGGGCAGGGCCTAAAAGAGCAGTACTTC
CDR3aa: CASSYSGQGLKEQYF
v_gene: TRBV6-5
abundance: NA
j_gene: TRBJ2-7
d_gene: NA

CDR3nt: TGTGCCAGTAGTTCCCATGGACAGGGGGCGGTTGGCTACACCTTC
CDR3aa: CASSSHGQGAVGYTF
v_gene: TRBV19
abundance: NA
j_gene: TRBJ1-2
d_gene: TRBD1

CDR3nt: NA
CDR3aa: CASKFGEGTLLFF
v_gene: TRBV3-1/TRBV3-2
abundance: NA
j_gene: TRBJ1-1
d_gene: NA

CDR3nt: TGCGCCAGCAGCCAAGATGGGACTAGTTGGCCAGATACGCAGTATTTT
CDR3aa: CASSQDGTSWPDTQYF
v_gene: TRBV4-1
abundance: few
j_gene: TRBJ2-3
d_gene: TRBD2

CDR3nt: TGTGCCAGTCGTAGGGAGGGGAACACTGAAGCTTTCTTT
CDR3aa: CASRREGNTEAFF
v_gene: TRBV7-6
abundance: NA
j_gene: TRBJ1-1
d_gene: NA

CDR3nt: TGCGCCAGCAGCCTATCCGGGACTAGCGGTGTTCTGGATACGCAGTATTTT
CDR3aa: CASSLSGTSGVLDTQYF
v_gene: TRBV5-1
abundance: NA
j_gene: TRBJ2-3
d_gene: TRBD2

CDR3nt: TGTGGATGGACACTTAATCAGCCCCAGCATTTT
CDR3aa: CGWTLNQPQHF
v_gene: TRBV28
abundance: NA
j_gene: TRBJ1-5
d_gene: NA

CDR3nt: TGTGCCAGCAGCCACGGGGCGGGGGGGATCACAGATACGCAGTATTTT
CDR3aa: CASSHGAGGITDTQYF
v_gene: TRBV11-3
abundance: NA
j_gene: TRBJ2-3
d_gene: TRBD2

CDR3nt: TGTGCCAGCAGGGATAGACCCCTGGACAGGGGCAATCAGCCCCAGCATTTT
CDR3aa: CASRDRPLDRGNQPQHF
v_gene: TRBV9
abundance: NA
j_gene: TRBJ1-5
d_gene: TRBD1

CDR3nt: TGCGCCAGCAGTGAGAGCCGGGACAGGACTGAAGCTTTCTTT
CDR3aa: CASSESRDRTEAFF
v_gene: TRBV10-2
abundance: NA
j_gene: TRBJ1-1
d_gene: TRBD1

CDR3nt: TGTGCCAGCAGTGAGCGGGGTAGCTCCTACAATGAGCAGTTCTTC
CDR3aa: CASSERGSSYNEQFF
v_gene: TRBV6-1
abundance: NA
j_gene: TRBJ2-1
d_gene: NA

CDR3nt: TGTGCCAGTAGTGCCCACCGGGACAGAGAGTATGGCTACACCTTC
CDR3aa: CASSAHRDREYGYTF
v_gene: TRBV19
abundance: NA
j_gene: TRBJ1-2
d_gene: TRBD1

CDR3nt: TGTGCCAGCAGCTTAGCGGGAGATGGAAACACCATATATTTT
CDR3aa: CASSLAGDGNTIYF
v_gene: TRBV11-2
abundance: NA
j_gene: TRBJ1-3
d_gene: NA

CDR3nt: TGTGCCAGCAGCTTGGGGACAGGGGTCACTGAAGCTTTCTTT
CDR3aa: CASSLGTGVTEAFF
v_gene: TRBV11-2
abundance: NA
j_gene: TRBJ1-1
d_gene: TRBD1

CDR3nt: TGCAGCGTTGGTGGACTAGCGGGGGGCATAGATACGCAGTATTTT
CDR3aa: CSVGGLAGGIDTQYF
v_gene: TRBV29-1
abundance: NA
j_gene: TRBJ2-3
d_gene: TRBD2

CDR3nt: TGTGCCAGCACCGGGACAGGGGGCAAGAACACTGAAGCTTTCTTT
CDR3aa: CASTGTGGKNTEAFF
v_gene: TRBV28
abundance: NA
j_gene: TRBJ1-1
d_gene: TRBD1

CDR3nt: TGTGCCAGCCGGGACAGGAGAATACGAGAGCAGTACTTC
CDR3aa: CASRDRRIREQYF
v_gene: TRBV6-5
abundance: NA
j_gene: TRBJ2-7
d_gene: TRBD1

CDR3nt: TGTGCCAGCAGTTTGCCGGGGTCACCCCTCCACTTT
CDR3aa: CASSLPGSPLHF
v_gene: TRBV12-3/TRBV12-4
abundance: NA
j_gene: TRBJ1-6
d_gene: NA

CDR3nt: TGTGCCAGCAGCTCCGAGGGGGCAGAGAATTCACCCCTCCACTTT
CDR3aa: CASSSEGAENSPLHF
v_gene: TRBV7-2
abundance: NA
j_gene: TRBJ1-6
d_gene: TRBD1

CDR3nt: TGTGCCAGCAGTTTATTTGGGACAGCCAACCGAGATGGCTACACCTTC
CDR3aa: CASSLFGTANRDGYTF
v_gene: TRBV27
abundance: NA
j_gene: TRBJ1-2
d_gene: TRBD1

CDR3nt: TGTGCCAGCAGCTTGGGACAGGGCTCCTACAATGAGCAGTTCTTC
CDR3aa: CASSLGQGSYNEQFF
v_gene: TRBV27
abundance: NA
j_gene: TRBJ2-1
d_gene: TRBD1

CDR3nt: TGCGCCACCTCATCCGGGGTAAAAACTGAAGCTTTCTTT
CDR3aa: CATSSGVKTEAFF
v_gene: TRBV10-1
abundance: few
j_gene: TRBJ1-1
d_gene: NA

CDR3nt: TGTGCCAGCAGATCAGGGGGCCCCTTGAACACTGAAGCTTTCTTT
CDR3aa: CASRSGGPLNTEAFF
v_gene: TRBV27
abundance: NA
j_gene: TRBJ1-1
d_gene: TRBD1

CDR3nt: TGTGCCAGCAGCAGGGGGCAGAATGAAAAACTGTTTTTT
CDR3aa: CASSRGQNEKLFF
v_gene: TRBV12-3/TRBV12-4
abundance: NA
j_gene: TRBJ1-4
d_gene: TRBD1

CDR3nt: TGTGCCAGCAGCTTAATGGGGCAGGGGATGAACACTGAAGCTTTCTTT
CDR3aa: CASSLMGQGMNTEAFF
v_gene: TRBV7-3
abundance: NA
j_gene: TRBJ1-1
d_gene: NA

CDR3nt: TGTGCCAGCTCCCTGACAGGGGGAAATGAAAAACTGTTTTTT
CDR3aa: CASSLTGGNEKLFF
v_gene: TRBV18
abundance: NA
j_gene: TRBJ1-4
d_gene: TRBD1

CDR3nt: TGTGCCAGCAGTCCCCCGGCGGTTATGGCAACTGAAGCTTTCTTT
CDR3aa: CASSPPAVMATEAFF
v_gene: TRBV27
abundance: NA
j_gene: TRBJ1-1
d_gene: NA

CDR3nt: TGTGCCAGCTCTTCAAGGACAGGACCAACCGGGGAGCTGTTTTTT
CDR3aa: CASSSRTGPTGELFF
v_gene: TRBV18
abundance: NA
j_gene: TRBJ2-2
d_gene: TRBD1

CDR3nt: TGTGCCAGCAGCGCTGCAGGGGGCTATGGCTACACCTTC
CDR3aa: CASSAAGGYGYTF
v_gene: TRBV7-9
abundance: few
j_gene: TRBJ1-2
d_gene: TRBD1

CDR3nt: TGTGCCAGCAGCTTAGCGGGGGGAATTTACTACAATGAGCAGTTCTTC
CDR3aa: CASSLAGGIYYNEQFF
v_gene: TRBV11-2
abundance: once
j_gene: TRBJ2-1
d_gene: TRBD2

CDR3nt: TGTGCCAGCAGCGTAGACCAATACAATACTGAAGCTTTCTTT
CDR3aa: CASSVDQYNTEAFF
v_gene: TRBV9
abundance: once
j_gene: TRBJ1-1
d_gene: NA

CDR3nt: TGCGCCAGCAGCTCGGGACAGGGAGCCCAGCCCCAGCATTTT
CDR3aa: CASSSGQGAQPQHF
v_gene: TRBV5-1
abundance: NA
j_gene: TRBJ1-5
d_gene: TRBD1

CDR3nt: TGTGCCAGCAGCTTAGTAGGAGGGGGGGGGAACACTGAAGCTTTCTTT
CDR3aa: CASSLVGGGGNTEAFF
v_gene: TRBV7-2
abundance: few
j_gene: TRBJ1-1
d_gene: NA

CDR3nt: TGTGCCAGCAGTCGACTAGCGGGGCTGGGCGAGCAGTACTTC
CDR3aa: CASSRLAGLGEQYF
v_gene: TRBV6-2/TRBV6-3
abundance: NA
j_gene: TRBJ2-7
d_gene: TRBD2

CDR3nt: TGTGCCAGCTCACCTACTGGACAGGGAAACACCATATATTTT
CDR3aa: CASSPTGQGNTIYF
v_gene: TRBV18
abundance: NA
j_gene: TRBJ1-3
d_gene: NA

CDR3nt: TGTGCCAGCAGCCAGGGATGGGTGAACACTGAAGCTTTCTTT
CDR3aa: CASSQGWVNTEAFF
v_gene: TRBV6-5
abundance: NA
j_gene: TRBJ1-1
d_gene: NA

CDR3nt: TGTGCCAGCAGCGGGAACAGGGGGCTTGGCACAGATACGCAGTATTTT
CDR3aa: CASSGNRGLGTDTQYF
v_gene: TRBV11-1
abundance: NA
j_gene: TRBJ2-3
d_gene: TRBD1

CDR3nt: TGTGCCAGTAGTCTCAGGACAGCGCTCACTGAAGCTTTCTTT
CDR3aa: CASSLRTALTEAFF
v_gene: TRBV19
abundance: NA
j_gene: TRBJ1-1
d_gene: NA

CDR3nt: TGTGCCAGCACCGAACAGGGTGTCGATGGCTACACCTTC
CDR3aa: CASTEQGVDGYTF
v_gene: TRBV7-2
abundance: NA
j_gene: TRBJ1-2
d_gene: NA

CDR3nt: TGTGCCAGCAGCTTGACGGGAGAGCAGTATTTT
CDR3aa: CASSLTGEQYF
v_gene: TRBV7-2
abundance: NA
j_gene: TRBJ2-3
d_gene: NA

CDR3nt: TGTGCCAGCAGTTACTCTGGGGGGAGACACACTGAAGCTTTCTTT
CDR3aa: CASSYSGGRHTEAFF
v_gene: TRBV6-2/TRBV6-3
abundance: NA
j_gene: TRBJ1-1
d_gene: NA

CDR3nt: TGTGCCAGCAGCCCCCAAGGGCCGCGGGATCAGCCCCAGCATTTT
CDR3aa: CASSPQGPRDQPQHF
v_gene: TRBV5-6
abundance: NA
j_gene: TRBJ1-5
d_gene: NA